This T cell receptor beta chain was profiled in a study of tumor-infiltrating lymphocytes in primary liver carcinoma. General study findings and limits: It was tumor-adjacent and tumor-blood pairs that overlapped less than tumor region pairs did. The samples were not sorted (they were bulk), so CD4+ and CD8+ repertoires were not compared. A significantly higher top-250-clone fraction was recorded for tumors than for blood (p = 0.039).

This clonotype has a handful of counts. Its target is unknown. Starting material of roughly 0.45 ug total RNA yielded TCR beta cDNA via a constant-region primer. Three nested multiplex PCR rounds, a slightly modified ARM-PCR method, built the TCR beta libraries. TRBV1-TRBV30 forward primers and a C-beta reverse primer were used in the first two PCR rounds, which each ran for about 10 cycles. TCRdb recomputed calls from the multiplex PCR reads with MiXCR, one row per CDR3 protein. The repertoire has some 190,000 distinct CDR3 sequences, about 60% of them found once; the top ten carry about 70%. Germline V gives CDR1 SGHAT, CDR2 FQNNGV. The CDR3 sequence is 15 residues long. Trimming removed 8 bases from V and 12 bases from J, with 26 bases in between. Alongside blood RNA obtained from unsorted whole blood, germline DNA was also extracted. Before the surgical procedure, approximately 3.6 milliliters of peripheral blood were collected.

The J gene is TRBJ2-1, the V gene TRBV11-2, with a weak D call TRBD1 (6 bases). Sequences were obtained from peripheral blood. This sequence originates from a man aged 35-49 years with primary liver carcinoma and hepatitis B virus infection. The CDR3 sequence: CASAHLGTLPPGQFF. For the CDR3, the DNA is TGTGCCAGCGCTCACCTCGGGACACTACCCCCGGGGCAGTTCTTC.